This T cell receptor beta chain was captured by sequencing in a study of blood T cell repertoires in COVID-19 (dated by TCRdb to 2020 to 2022). The study in broad terms: Collaborator samples came from the United States, Italy and Spain and covered acute and convalescent phases of COVID-19. The prospective study material was composed of cDNA or gDNA derived from T cells, B-cell-depleted T cells, or PBMCs. Deeply sampled blood TCRbeta repertoires from subjects exposed to, actively infected with, or recovered from COVID-19 were included in the dataset. The repertoires were made available in a free public database intended to serve as a resource for research on the immune response to SARS-CoV-2. The samples were drawn from two sources: the first 160 participants of the ongoing ImmuneRACE study, and some 1,300 subjects contributed by 6 global collaborators. Sample metadata almost always included a de-identified subject ID, COVID-19 status, age in years and sex. Where available, HLA class I and class II types were taken from metadata supplied by the sample provider and were not determined by assay-based typing. Here is what the overall study found, with its caveats: The amount of clinical and demographic metadata varied by source and participant and was provided uncurated.

Via the germline V gene (reference sequence), CDR1 is GTSNPN and CDR2 SVGIG. V is trimmed back by 0 bases and J by 7 bases, and the junction contains 12 bases that no gene match accounts for. The CDR3 covers 17 residues, taking in both the cysteine and the phenylalanine. The read is trimmed to its CDR3 DNA, 51 bases read in frame from base 1. TCRbeta CDR3 regions were amplified from genomic DNA by means of the immunoSEQ Assay, a bias-controlled multiplex PCR. For the original study's pipeline: The number of nucleated cells in each sample was estimated from the amplification of reference gene primers within the assay. To quantify the absolute abundance of each unique TCRbeta CDR3 rearrangement, sequence reads were collapsed and filtered. Productive Simpson clonality was computed per sample as the square root of Simpson's diversity index over productive rearrangements. The immuneACCESS repertoire file appears here via TCRdb, limited to in-frame rearrangements. These files lack a portion of the clones; in checked studies, under half of the deficit traces to unresolved V genes, and the cause of the others is not known. V, J and clone size reflect that table, while D and trimming were determined from the DNA. Counted in this sample were about 130,000 clones; just under 85% of them appeared once. Clones ranked in the top ten supply roughly 17% of the sample.

As concerns this clone: It has no known antigen specificity. No base quality information exists; no much larger clone differs at one position.

Collaborating institutions collected whole blood in K2EDTA tubes following their own protocols. For TCRbeta analysis, collaborators shipped samples as frozen whole blood, isolated PBMCs, or DNA extracted from either of those sample types. This receptor was identified in a woman aged 50 to 60 with acute or convalescent COVID-19. The chain is encoded by TRBV30 joined to TRBJ2-1, and 10 junctional nucleotides match TRBD2. The sample taken for sequencing was peripheral blood. The base sequence is TGTGCCTGGAGTGTAACCGGAGCTAGCGGGGGATTGAATGAGCAGTTCTTC. Its protein product is CAWSVTGASGGLNEQFF.